The 24 T cell receptor beta chains presented below share a single source sample, sequenced in a study of blood T cell repertoires in COVID-19. Some clones are missing from TCRdb's copy, which holds only in-frame ones; the method was immunoSEQ multiplex PCR. The sample has under 250,000 clones, around 79% seen once; the top ten hold approximately 6%. Sequenced sample: peripheral blood. Every receptor here comes from a woman between 40 and 55 years old with COVID-19, enrolled during active disease.

This rearrangement joins TRBV11-3 to TRBJ2-1; the match to TRBD2 covers 10 bases. Germline CDR1 reads SGHNT; CDR2 reads YENEEA. The trim removed 5 bases at V and 7 bases at J, leaving 8 bases unmatched. The CDR3 is 15 residues long. The CDR3 loop is CASSPTSGVFNEQFF. For the CDR3, the DNA is TGTGCCAGCAGCCCCACTAGCGGGGTATTTAATGAGCAGTTCTTC.

This clone was counted a single time. The chain recombines TRBV6-4 with TRBJ1-6, with unresolved D. The CDR3 covers 15 residues. CDR1 and CDR2 (germline): MRHNA, SNTAGT. With 0 bases removed from V and 7 bases from J, the gap between germline ends came to 10 bases. The CDR3 sequence: CASSDSYLGNSPLHF. CDR3 in DNA: TGTGCCAGCAGTGACTCGTACCTTGGCAATTCACCCCTCCACTTT.

The rearrangement joins TRBV7-3 to TRBJ1-1; TRBD1 matches at 9 bases. This CDR3 has 14 residues. After removal of 5 bases from V and 1 base from J, the junction contained 2 bases not matched to a gene. Germline V lookup: CDR1 SGHTA, CDR2 FQGTGA. The chain's CDR3 is CASSPTGGNTEAFF. The CDR3 DNA follows: TGTGCCAGCAGCCCGACAGGGGGGAACACTGAAGCTTTCTTT.

This clone appeared once. The V and J genes are TRBV6-4 and TRBJ1-2; 7 nucleotides align to TRBD1. Germline CDR1 reads MRHNA; CDR2 reads SNTAGT. With 9 bases clipped from V and 2 bases from J, the junction kept 18 bases outside the gene matches. This CDR3 spans 17 amino acids. CDR3 in DNA: TGTGCCAGATCCCCCCTCCCCGAAAGGGGGCGGAACTATGGCTACACCTTC. This sequence encodes CARSPLPERGRNYGYTF.

Only a few counts were recorded for this clone. This chain connects TRBV24-1 to TRBJ1-6; 10 bases match TRBD1. Germline-derived CDR1 and CDR2 are KGHDR and SFDVKD. This CDR3 is built from 22 residues. The V gene end was trimmed by 6 bases and the J gene end by 8 bases; junction bases not matched to a gene: 27. CDR3 in amino acids: CATSYGSNRDRGRPRGDSPLHF. The CDR3 DNA reads as TGTGCCACCAGTTACGGTTCGAATCGGGACAGGGGCCGACCTCGAGGTGATTCACCCCTCCACTTT.

V gene TRBV5-6 combines with J gene TRBJ2-7; TRBD2 might be the D (5 bases). Germline loops: CDR1 SGHDT, CDR2 YYEEEE. V dropped 4 bases and J dropped 5 bases, with 19 bases sitting between them. The CDR3 loop spans 15 amino acids. In DNA form, the CDR3 reads TGTGCCAGCAGCGATACGGGATTCCGCTTCAACGAGCAGTACTTC. Translated: CASSDTGFRFNEQYF.

The chain is built from TRBV27 and TRBJ1-5; TRBD1 is a possible D gene (6 bases). Germline assignment: CDR1 MNHEY and CDR2 SMNVEV (reference sequence). The CDR3 totals 16 residues. The V gene lost 6 bases and the J gene lost 1 base, with 16 bases spanning the gap. CDR3 in amino acids: CASRTFKGVSNQPQHF. In DNA form, the CDR3 reads TGTGCCAGCAGGACCTTTAAGGGGGTCAGCAATCAGCCCCAGCATTTT.

This clone came up once. The CDR3 bases are TGTGCCAGCAGCCACCCAGGACTAGCGGGCACCGGGGAGCTGTTTTTT. As protein: CASSHPGLAGTGELFF. The chain recombines TRBV4-2 with TRBJ2-2; TRBD2 aligns across 11 bases. Unmatched junction bases numbered 4, after V lost 3 bases and J lost 4 bases. CDR1 and CDR2 (germline): LGHNA, YNFKEQ. The CDR3 extends over 16 amino acids.

This sequence joins TRBV5-1 and TRBJ1-2; TRBD1 matches 9 bases. Per germline, CDR1 SGHRS and CDR2 YFSETQ. V shed 3 bases and J 1 base; nucleotides not matched to a gene: 7. The CDR3 runs 16 residues. In nucleotides, the CDR3 is TGCGCCAGCAGCTACGGGACAGGGAGATTTAACTATGGCTACACCTTC. This translates into CASSYGTGRFNYGYTF.

J is TRBJ1-1 and V is TRBV7-6; no firm D call. The germline CDR1 and CDR2 sequences are SGHVS and FNYEAQ. V lost 2 bases and J 3 bases, leaving 4 bases between the germline ends. The CDR3 spans 12 residues. CDR3 in amino acids: CASSLSDTEAFF. Here the CDR3 DNA reads TGTGCCAGCAGCTTATCGGACACTGAAGCTTTCTTT.

The chain carries TRBV21-1 and TRBJ2-5; the tabulated D call, TRBD1, remains unverified against the DNA. TRBV21-1 counts as a pseudogene. The CDR3 sequence is 20 residues long. CDR3 bases: TGTGCCAGCAGCACGGGGTTAAATAAGGACAGGGGCGCTTTCCAAGAGACCCAGTACTTC. Encoded protein: CASSTGLNKDRGAFQETQYF.

This clone occurred many times. One end of the junction is discordant with germline, which a read error may explain. V gene TRBV5-1 combines with J gene TRBJ2-7, with a tentative D call TRBD1 (5 bases). This CDR3 is built from 15 residues. The germline CDR1 and CDR2 sequences are SGHRS and YFSETQ. CDR3 nucleotides: TGCGCCAGCAGCTTGGCCTCACAGGCCTCCAACGAGCAGTACTTC. Protein product: CASSLASQASNEQYF.

This rearrangement joins TRBV24-1 to TRBJ2-1, with D perhaps matching TRBD2 (6 bases). The CDR3 consists of 13 residues. The ends were cut back, 5 bases at V and 9 bases at J, with 13 bases in the middle. The germline V gene has CDR1 KGHDR and CDR2 SFDVKD. CDR3 sequence (DNA): TGTGCCACCAGTGGGGGGACTTCGGGTGAGCAGTTCTTC. This translates into CATSGGTSGEQFF.

In this sample, this clone turned up a few times. V usage is TRBV5-1 and J usage is TRBJ2-7; maybe TRBD2 (6 bases). The V gene's germline CDR1 is SGHRS and CDR2 YFSETQ. The CDR3 has 15 residues. Between the trimmed V and J ends, which lost 0 bases and 0 bases, there was a span of 10 bases. This CDR3 is CASSLDDGSSYEQYF. As DNA, the CDR3 is TGCGCCAGCAGCTTGGACGACGGGAGCTCCTACGAGCAGTACTTC.

The rearrangement joins TRBV18 to TRBJ2-3; 12 bases match TRBD2. CDR3 length: 16 amino acids. Germline CDR1 is KGHSH and CDR2 is LQKENI. Trimming cost V 3 bases and J 1 base; bases outside gene matches: 2. The CDR3 here is CASSPASGGGTDTQYF. CDR3 in DNA: TGTGCCAGCTCACCGGCTAGCGGGGGGGGCACAGATACGCAGTATTTT.

The genes are TRBV5-4 and TRBJ1-2; 7 bases agree with TRBD1. There are 15 residues in the CDR3. With 4 bases clipped from V and 4 bases from J, the junction kept 10 bases outside the gene matches. Germline V gives CDR1 SGHNT, CDR2 YYREEE (reference sequence). As DNA, the CDR3 is TGTGCCAGCAGCCCGGACAGGACCCGTTCCTATGGCTACACCTTC. Residues: CASSPDRTRSYGYTF.

This chain joins TRBV9 and TRBJ2-1; maybe TRBD1 (6 bases). In germline, CDR1 is SGDLS, CDR2 YYNGEE. The ends were cut back, 0 bases at V and 4 bases at J, with 11 bases in the middle. The CDR3 runs 15 residues. CDR3 DNA sequence: TGTGCCAGCAGCGTAGCCTGGGGGCTGTACAATGAGCAGTTCTTC. Residues: CASSVAWGLYNEQFF.

The chain combines TRBV4-2 with TRBJ2-3; 13 bases agree with TRBD2. V shed 3 bases and J 5 bases; nucleotides not matched to a gene: 11. CDR3 length: 18 residues. Germline CDR1 reads LGHNA; CDR2 reads YNFKEQ. CDR3 nucleotides: TGTGCCAGCAGCCAGGATATCCCGGGACTAGCGGGAAAAGATACGCAGTATTTT. Translation: CASSQDIPGLAGKDTQYF.

The chain is built from TRBV5-4 and TRBJ1-2, with TRBD1 matching over 9 bases. Germline V gene data show CDR1 as SGHNT and CDR2 as YYREEE (reference sequence). This CDR3 is built from 13 residues. J lost 6 bases, V lost 4 bases, and 4 bases had no gene match. CDR3 sequence: CASSPWTGDGYTF. Here the CDR3 DNA reads TGTGCCAGCAGCCCCTGGACAGGGGATGGCTACACCTTC. Based on the CDR3 plus reference TRBV5-4 and TRBJ1-2, the full variable domain is ETGVTQSPTHLIKTRGQQVTLRCSSQSGHNTVSWYQQALGQGPQFIFQYYREEENGRGNFPPRFSGLQFPNYSSELNVNALELDDSALYLCASSPWTGDGYTFGSGTRLTVV.

This chain joins TRBV6-1 and TRBJ2-1; 9 bases are shared with TRBD1. Germline values: CDR1 MNHNS, CDR2 SASEGT. With 1 base clipped from V and 4 bases from J, the junction kept 8 bases outside the gene matches. The CDR3 covers 17 residues. The CDR3 nucleotides are TGTGCCAGCAGTGAAGAGGGTAGACAGGGGGGTTACAATGAGCAGTTCTTC. This codes for CASSEEGRQGGYNEQFF.

The rearrangement uses TRBV27 and TRBJ2-5; tentatively, D is TRBD1 (6 bases). V was trimmed by 5 bases and J by 5 bases, leaving 15 bases between them. Germline V gives CDR1 MNHEY, CDR2 SMNVEV (reference sequence). This CDR3 is 14 amino acids long. The CDR3 sequence: CASSLDRRWETQYF. The CDR3 DNA sequence: TGTGCCAGCAGTCTTGACAGGAGGTGGGAGACCCAGTACTTC.

The V call is TRBV12-3 or TRBV12-4, the J call TRBJ1-1; perhaps TRBD1 as D (5 bases). This CDR3 is 13 amino acids long. V lost 3 bases, J lost 6 bases, and 11 bases lay in between. The CDR3 DNA is TGTGCCAGCAGTTTGGCGGAAGGGGCTGAAGCTTTCTTT. Residues: CASSLAEGAEAFF.

The CDR3 DNA reads TGCGCCAGCAGCTTCCAGTCCCAAGAGACCCAGTACTTC. Its protein product is CASSFQSQETQYF. This chain links TRBV5-1 with TRBJ2-5; D is undetermined. This CDR3 spans 13 amino acids. Per germline, CDR1 SGHRS and CDR2 YFSETQ. V lost 2 bases to trimming and J lost 1 base, with 6 bases between them.

This sequence joins TRBV11-2 and TRBJ1-1; D is unresolved. Germline assignment: CDR1 SGHAT and CDR2 FQNNGV. Trimming took off 5 bases at V and 11 bases at J, with 12 bases between the two ends. This CDR3 contains 11 residues. The DNA of the CDR3 is TGTGCCAGCAGCCCTCACGTGGAGGCTTTCTTT. Residues: CASSPHVEAFF.